Reported below is one TCR beta chain. What it recognizes is unknown. Germline-derived CDR1 and CDR2 are SQVTM and ANQGSEA. The CDR3 has 15 amino acids. V lost 4 bases, J lost 6 bases, and 20 bases lay in between. Clones were sequenced by immunoSEQ multiplex PCR, and TCRdb holds only the in-frame ones, with some missing. Found here are roughly 100,000 clones, approximately 88% of them singletons; the top ten hold around 9%. This specimen belongs to a study of T cell responses to AZD1222 COVID-19 vaccine. Study results and limitations: Two AZD1222 administrations were followed by greater Spike-specific TCR breadth and depth.

The V call is TRBV29-1, the J call TRBJ2-3, with D maybe TRBD2 (5 bases). The sequence was obtained from an adult in good health. Material: peripheral blood, obtained on day 0 of AZD1222 vaccination. CDR3 amino acids: CSVVSPVRAGDTQYF. CDR3 nucleotides: TGCAGCGTTGTTTCCCCCGTGAGGGCTGGGGATACGCAGTATTTT.